This T cell receptor (beta chain) was sequenced during a study of CD8 T cells in ankylosing spondylitis. TCRdb processed the 5' RACE reads anew with MiXCR; each CDR3 protein has one entry. In the table there are fewer than 35,000 distinct CDR3 sequences, 30% of which are singletons. This clonotype was seen a few times. This TCR was sampled from a male donor with ankylosing spondylitis. The specimen was synovial fluid, either unsorted or a sorted T cell fraction (not recorded which).

The CDR3 reads CSVDVDGGTEAFF. The CDR3 DNA sequence: TGCAGCGTTGACGTGGATGGGGGCACTGAAGCTTTCTTT. The rearrangement joins TRBV29-1 to TRBJ1-1, with a weak D call TRBD1 (5 bases). Germline V gene lookup returns CDR1 SQVTM and CDR2 ANQGSEA. V was clipped by 3 bases and J by 4 bases, with 12 bases between them. The CDR3 has 13 residues.